The 17 T cell receptor beta chains listed next were all sequenced from one sample in a study of blood T cell repertoires in COVID-19. Generated by immunoSEQ multiplex PCR, the TCRdb table keeps only in-frame clones and is missing some. The sample lists some 150,000 clones, roughly 89% seen once, with 5.5% to 7.5% in the top ten. Specimen: PBMCs or T cells enriched from blood (not recorded which). All receptors derive from a woman between 45 and 60 years old who had been exposed to COVID-19.

The genes are TRBV6-5 and TRBJ1-4; D gene ambiguous. This CDR3 comprises 15 residues. Trimming cost V 0 bases and J 1 base, with 6 bases left between them. Germline values: CDR1 MNHEY, CDR2 SVGAGI. Here the CDR3 reads CASSYSRVTNEKLFF. The CDR3, as DNA: TGTGCCAGCAGTTACTCGAGGGTAACTAATGAAAAACTGTTTTTT.

The count of this clone is one. An end of the junction differs from the germline gene, which may be a read error. This rearrangement joins TRBV2 to TRBJ2-5, with 8 positions matching TRBD2. The CDR3 totals 12 residues. Germline V lookup: CDR1 SNHLY, CDR2 FYNNEI. CDR3 in amino acids: CARRVSGGPTYF. CDR3 DNA: TGTGCCCGCAGGGTGAGCGGGGGCCCGACGTACTTC.

The chain couples TRBV19 to TRBJ1-4; no clear D gene. CDR3 length: 15 amino acids. The germline V gene encodes CDR1 LNHDA and CDR2 SQIVND (reference sequence). Trimming pared 1 base from V and 7 bases from J, leaving 13 bases between. Here the CDR3 DNA reads TGTGCCAGTAGTATAGTAAGACAACTTGGTGAAAAACTGTTTTTT. It yields the protein CASSIVRQLGEKLFF.

The chain uses TRBV11-2 and TRBJ2-1; D uncertain. Germline CDR1 SGHAT, CDR2 FQNNGV. The CDR3 extends over 12 amino acids. Trimming took 1 base from V and 7 from J, leaving 5 bases between them. The DNA for the CDR3 is TGTGCCAGCAGCTTAGCCCGGAATGAGCAGTTCTTC. This sequence encodes CASSLARNEQFF.

The rearrangement uses TRBV7-9 and TRBJ1-3; 9 positions match TRBD1. The CDR3 covers 16 residues. V lost 2 bases to trimming and J lost 0 bases; unmatched junction nucleotides: 2. Germline CDR1 is SEHNR and CDR2 is FQNEAQ (reference sequence). CDR3 bases: TGTGCCAGCAGCTTATGGACAGGGGACTCTGGAAACACCATATATTTT. This encodes CASSLWTGDSGNTIYF. Filled out from reference TRBV7-9 and TRBJ1-3, the complete variable domain reads DTGVSQNPRHKITKRGQNVTFRCDPISEHNRLYWYRQTLGQGPEFLTYFQNEAQLEKSRLLSDRFSAERPKGSFSTLEIQRTEQGDSAMYLCASSLWTGDSGNTIYFGEGSWLTVV.

The chain joins TRBV11-2 to TRBJ2-7; D gene uncertain. V lost 0 bases and J 2 bases, leaving 2 bases between the germline ends. Germline CDR1 and CDR2: SGHAT and FQNNGV. This CDR3 has 12 residues. CDR3 DNA: TGTGCCAGCAGCTTAGATACCTACGAGCAGTACTTC. Translated: CASSLDTYEQYF.

The chain combines TRBV5-6 with TRBJ2-4, with TRBD2 matching over 15 bases. The CDR3 extends over 19 amino acids. Per germline, CDR1 SGHDT and CDR2 YYEEEE. J was trimmed by 0 bases and V by 4 bases; bases with no gene match: 8. CDR3 sequence: CASSLPGLAGGLAKNIQYF. CDR3 nucleotide sequence: TGTGCCAGCAGCCTACCGGGACTAGCGGGGGGACTAGCCAAAAACATTCAGTACTTC.

J is TRBJ2-7 and V is TRBV4-2; 9 bases match TRBD2. The CDR3 runs to 19 residues. After removal of 1 base from V and 7 bases from J, the junction contained 20 bases not matched to a gene. The germline CDR1 and CDR2 sequences are LGHNA and YNFKEQ. The CDR3 here is CASSQALRMAGGILGEQYF. The CDR3 DNA follows: TGTGCCAGCAGCCAAGCTCTAAGGATGGCGGGAGGGATCCTAGGTGAGCAGTACTTC.

The V and J genes are TRBV5-1 and TRBJ1-3, with unresolved D. From germline, CDR1 is SGHRS and CDR2 YFSETQ. Trimming removed 1 base from V and 1 base from J, with 12 bases in between. This CDR3 spans 16 amino acids. Here the CDR3 reads CASSLFAGRSGNTIYF. For the CDR3, the DNA is TGCGCCAGCAGCTTGTTTGCAGGTCGTTCTGGAAACACCATATATTTT.

The chain couples TRBV9 to TRBJ1-2; weak D call: TRBD1 (6 bases). Germline CDR1 reads SGDLS; CDR2 reads YYNGEE. The CDR3 has 16 residues. The V end was cut by 3 bases, the J end by 4 bases, with 19 bases between. CDR3 sequence (DNA): TGTGCCAGCAGCGAGGCTGGAGGGGGGGCCAGCTATGGCTACACCTTC. Translated, it gives CASSEAGGGASYGYTF.

This rearrangement joins TRBV5-1 to TRBJ2-4; D possibly corresponds to TRBD1 (6 bases). V gave up 2 bases and J gave up 4 bases, with 13 bases separating them. Germline lookup yields CDR1 SGHRS and CDR2 YFSETQ. This CDR3 is built from 15 residues. This CDR3 reads CASSFWGPHKNIQYF. The CDR3 coding sequence is TGCGCCAGCAGCTTCTGGGGGCCTCATAAAAACATTCAGTACTTC.

The V call is TRBV6-2 or TRBV6-3, the J call TRBJ1-5; D ambiguous. CDR1 and CDR2 from the germline V gene are MNHEY and SVGEGT. V was pared by 2 bases and J by 7 bases, with 6 bases between. The CDR3 consists of 12 residues. CDR3 residues: CASSYAAQPQHF. The DNA for the CDR3 is TGTGCCAGCAGTTACGCGGCCCAGCCCCAGCATTTT.

The rearrangement uses TRBV11-2 and TRBJ2-5, with D possibly being TRBD2 (7 bases). V lost 2 bases and J lost 5, with 12 bases in between. The CDR3 contains 14 residues. Germline lookup yields CDR1 SGHAT and CDR2 FQNNGV. The CDR3 region has the DNA TGTGCCAGCAGCTTAACCGGGGGGCAGGAGACCCAGTACTTC. As protein: CASSLTGGQETQYF.

The rearrangement links TRBV4-1 to TRBJ2-1; unclear D gene. This CDR3 has 16 amino acids. Germline CDR1 MGHRA, CDR2 YSYEKL. Trimming removed 0 bases from V and 0 bases from J, with 9 bases in between. CDR3 loop: CASSQDLASSYNEQFF. DNA of the CDR3: TGCGCCAGCAGCCAAGATCTGGCTAGCTCCTACAATGAGCAGTTCTTC.

The chain employs TRBV6-5 and TRBJ1-3, with D possibly being TRBD1 (5 bases). V gave up 6 bases and J gave up 4 bases, with 16 bases separating them. The CDR3 spans 15 residues. The germline V gene has CDR1 MNHEY and CDR2 SVGAGI. DNA for the CDR3: TGTGCCAGCAGCCAGGGACGGGGGTTCGGAAACACCATATATTTT. Residues: CASSQGRGFGNTIYF.

V gene TRBV6-5 combines with J gene TRBJ1-5; D possibly corresponds to TRBD1 (5 bases). V was cut by 8 bases and J by 0 bases, with 11 bases left in between. The CDR3 spans 14 residues. Per germline, CDR1 MNHEY and CDR2 SVGAGI. CDR3 DNA sequence: TGTGCCAGCTCTCGACAGATTAGCAATCAGCCCCAGCATTTT. Its translation is CASSRQISNQPQHF.

This rearrangement joins TRBV9 to TRBJ1-3, with TRBD1 identical over 7 bases. The CDR3 loop spans 14 amino acids. With V trimmed by 3 bases and J by 4 bases, 4 bases remained unmatched. CDR1 is SGDLS, CDR2 YYNGEE, per germline. CDR3 nucleotides: TGTGCCAGCAGCGCGACAGGGTCGGGAAACACCATATATTTT. Translation: CASSATGSGNTIYF.